The 3 T cell receptor beta chains below come from one sample, sequenced in a study of T cell responses to AZD1222 COVID-19 vaccine. Profiling relied on immunoSEQ multiplex PCR, and the TCRdb table lists in-frame clones only, not all of them. The table shows 95,000 to 100,000 clones, with just over 85% occurring only once. The sample was peripheral blood, taken on day 0 of AZD1222 vaccination. These receptors were taken from an adult in good health.

Only one count was recorded for this clone. The CDR3 DNA sequence: TGTGCCAGCAGCTTGGGCAATGAGCAGTTCTTC. Translated, it gives CASSLGNEQFF. The chain recombines TRBV5-6 with TRBJ2-1; unclear D gene. V was shortened by 0 bases and J by 6 bases, with 1 base between the two germline ends. Germline V gene lookup returns CDR1 SGHDT and CDR2 YYEEEE. CDR3 size: 11 residues.

This chain uses TRBV15 with TRBJ2-5; weak D call: TRBD1 (6 bases). The length of the CDR3 is 13 residues. V was clipped by 2 bases and J by 2 bases, with 6 bases between them. Germline assignment: CDR1 LNHNV and CDR2 YYDKDF (reference sequence). Here the CDR3 DNA reads TGTGCCACCAGCAGACAGGGGCAAGAGACCCAGTACTTC. This encodes CATSRQGQETQYF.

This chain uses TRBV11-2 with TRBJ2-1, with 7 bases aligning to TRBD1. After removal of 5 bases from V and 6 bases from J, the junction contained 7 bases not matched to a gene. This CDR3 has 14 residues. Germline-derived CDR1 and CDR2 are SGHAT and FQNNGV. In DNA form, the CDR3 reads TGTGCCAGCAGCCAGGGACAGAAGGTCAATGAGCAGTTCTTC. Translation gives CASSQGQKVNEQFF.